This T cell receptor (beta chain) was sequenced for a study of blood T cell repertoires in COVID-19. Per the authors' pipeline: By means of reference gene primer amplification, nucleated cell counts were estimated. Clones were sequenced by immunoSEQ multiplex PCR, and TCRdb holds only the in-frame ones, with some missing. V and J calls plus clone size are reproduced from that table; the DNA served to infer D and trimming. The sample has 250,000 to 350,000 clones, 70% to 90% seen once; the top ten hold under 15%. Germline-derived CDR1 and CDR2 are SGHRS and YFSETQ. The CDR3 runs 16 residues. Trimming pared 4 bases from V and 2 bases from J, leaving 17 bases between.

Sequencing was done on a sample of peripheral blood. The source is a woman aged 60-75 years with acute or convalescent COVID-19. The chain joins TRBV5-1 to TRBJ2-3; weak D call: TRBD1 (5 bases). CDR3 nucleotide sequence: TGCGCCAGCAGCCTCCCGTTGCAGGGCAACACAGATACGCAGTATTTT. Translated, it gives CASSLPLQGNTDTQYF. The full variable domain, in which reference TRBV5-1 and TRBJ2-3 provide the parts outside the CDR3, is KAGVTQTPRYLIKTRGQQVTLSCSPISGHRSVSWYQQTPGQGLQFLFEYFSETQRNKGNFPGRFSGRQFSNSRSEMNVSTLELGDSALYLCASSLPLQGNTDTQYFGPGTRLTVL.